The next 27 T cell receptor beta chains were all read from a single sample in a study of blood T cells in healthy people across ages (dated by TCRdb to the mid-2010s). Library method: 5' RACE. Reads for this sample came from an Illumina HiSeq 2500. A second roughly 6 to 12 cycle PCR used a sample-barcoded 5' primer and a J-beta primer mix. TCRdb passed the public sequencing reads through fastp at Q25 and MiXCR, retaining productive beta sequences. Each record represents a unique CDR3 protein, reported with the most common genes and DNA among its rows. Counted in this sample were around 1,100,000 distinct CDR3 sequences; around two fifths of them appeared once. Around 13% of the sample belongs to the ten largest clones. Sequencing input: blood. The receptors derive from a man aged 18-30 years in good health.

This clonotype was counted between two and nine times. DNA for the CDR3: TGTGCCACCCTCCGGGCTGGGGAAGAGACCCAGTACTTC. Translated: CATLRAGEETQYF. The chain joins TRBV12-3 or TRBV12-4 to TRBJ2-5; no definite D call. The CDR3 has 13 amino acids. Trimming took off 10 bases at V and 3 bases at J, with 15 bases between the two ends.

V is TRBV4-3 and J is TRBJ2-4; the D is unclear. Germline V CDR1 and CDR2: LGHNA, YSLEER. V was trimmed by 0 bases and J by 6 bases, leaving 12 bases between them. This CDR3 region has 15 residues. The CDR3, as DNA: TGCGCCAGCAGCCAAGAAGTAGCCGGACGAAACATTCAGTACTTC. Its translation: CASSQEVAGRNIQYF.

This sequence joins TRBV7-9 and TRBJ1-6; possible D gene TRBD1, 5 bases. This CDR3 is 14 amino acids long. Trimming pared 5 bases from V and 6 bases from J, leaving 11 bases between. The V gene's germline CDR1 is SEHNR and CDR2 FQNEAQ (reference sequence). This chain's CDR3 is CASSHPDTNSPLHF. CDR3 nucleotides: TGTGCCAGCAGCCACCCGGACACTAATTCACCCCTCCACTTT.

This clonotype was counted a few times. The chain is built from TRBV7-3 and TRBJ2-3; D is possibly TRBD2 (6 bases). This CDR3 spans 16 amino acids. Trimming left V 5 bases short and J 2 bases short, with 17 bases between. The V gene's germline CDR1 is SGHTA and CDR2 FQGTGA. CDR3 bases: TGTGCCAGCAGCAGGGTCGGGGGATTTTCCACAGATACGCAGTATTTT. It yields the protein CASSRVGGFSTDTQYF.

V usage is TRBV11-3 and J usage is TRBJ2-3; unclear D gene. The CDR3 spans 14 residues. Germline V lookup: CDR1 SGHNT, CDR2 YENEEA. V shed 4 bases and J shed 3 bases, with 11 bases lying between them. The CDR3, as DNA: TGTGCCAGCAGCTCTCAGGCCCTTACAGATACGCAGTATTTT. Protein sequence: CASSSQALTDTQYF.

This clonotype was seen more than once but under ten times. The chain links TRBV20-1 to TRBJ1-2, with D perhaps TRBD1 (5 bases). Germline V gene sequence: CDR1 DFQATT, CDR2 SNEGSKA (reference sequence). The CDR3 runs 14 residues. CDR3: CSGTHGAVNYGYTF. CDR3 coding DNA: TGCAGCGGCACTCACGGGGCGGTAAACTATGGCTACACCTTC.

This clonotype was seen many times. J is TRBJ2-3 and V is TRBV29-1, with D possibly matching TRBD2 (6 bases). The germline V gene encodes CDR1 SQVTM and CDR2 ANQGSEA. Trimming pared 3 bases from V and 6 bases from J, leaving 16 bases between. The CDR3 contains 14 residues. CDR3 sequence reads: CSVDPRGTLDTQYF. Here the CDR3 DNA reads TGCAGCGTTGATCCACGGGGGACCCTTGATACGCAGTATTTT.

This chain joins TRBV21-1 and TRBJ1-1; TRBD1 is the table's D call and was not checked against the DNA. TRBV21-1 constitutes a pseudogene. The CDR3 contains 15 residues. The CDR3 sequence is CASTPDRQGYTEAFF. CDR3 in DNA: TGTGCCAGCACCCCCGACCGACAGGGCTACACTGAAGCTTTCTTT.

V and J are TRBV7-2 and TRBJ1-6; D is ambiguous. Looked up from germline, CDR1 is SGHTA and CDR2 is FQGNSA. V shed 1 base and J shed 0 bases, with 16 bases lying between them. This CDR3 is built from 19 residues. The CDR3 coding sequence is TGTGCCAGCAGCTTAGGCGTACGAACGAAAAGCTCCTATAATTCACCCCTCCACTTT. It is translated as CASSLGVRTKSSYNSPLHF.

The chain couples TRBV7-9 to TRBJ1-1; D is perhaps TRBD1 (6 bases). Trimming removed 2 bases at V and 3 bases at J, with 10 bases between. Germline V CDR1 and CDR2: SEHNR, FQNEAQ (reference sequence). The CDR3 spans 14 residues. The CDR3 DNA reads as TGTGCCAGCAGCTTACCAGGGGAGTACACTGAAGCTTTCTTT. Translating it yields CASSLPGEYTEAFF.

This chain links TRBV20-1 with TRBJ2-5, with 10 nucleotides matching TRBD2. This CDR3 is built from 13 residues. Germline-derived CDR1 and CDR2 are DFQATT and SNEGSKA (reference sequence). Trimming took 4 bases from V and 3 from J; bases not matched to a gene: 2. The CDR3 nucleotides read TGCAGTGCTACTGGGACTAGCGAAGAGACCCAGTACTTC. This sequence encodes CSATGTSEETQYF.

The rearrangement joins TRBV27 to TRBJ2-7; tentatively, D is TRBD2 (6 bases). This CDR3 is built from 13 residues. The germline V and J ends were trimmed by 5 bases and 4 bases, with 12 bases remaining between them. Looked up from germline, CDR1 is MNHEY and CDR2 is SMNVEV (reference sequence). CDR3 nucleotide sequence: TGTGCCAGCAGTCGGGCGGGGCCTTACGAGCAGTACTTC. Protein: CASSRAGPYEQYF.

V gene TRBV9 combines with J gene TRBJ1-2, with D perhaps matching TRBD1 (5 bases). V dropped 0 bases and J dropped 6 bases, with 15 bases sitting between them. The CDR3 is 15 amino acids. Germline values: CDR1 SGDLS, CDR2 YYNGEE. CDR3 protein: CASSVDAGRRDGYTF. The DNA of the CDR3 is TGTGCCAGCAGCGTAGACGCAGGGAGGAGGGATGGCTACACCTTC.

The chain has TRBV12-3 or TRBV12-4 and TRBJ1-1; TRBD1 matches at 9 bases. Losses at the gene ends were 5 bases for V and 2 bases for J; bases not matched to a gene: 6. The length of the CDR3 is 15 residues. CDR3 amino acids: CASSQQGALNTEAFF. CDR3 in DNA: TGTGCCAGCAGTCAACAGGGGGCTTTAAACACTGAAGCTTTCTTT.

The CDR3 DNA follows: TGTGCCAGCAGTCCAAGGACAGGGAAGGCCGGGGAGCTGTTTTTT. Translation gives CASSPRTGKAGELFF. This chain uses TRBV27 with TRBJ2-2; TRBD1 matches 8 bases. Germline CDR1 reads MNHEY; CDR2 reads SMNVEV (reference sequence). V gave up 5 bases and J gave up 6 bases; unmatched junction bases: 8. The CDR3 is made up of 15 amino acids.

This clonotype showed up just a few times. This rearrangement joins TRBV20-1 to TRBJ1-5; no clear D. The germline V gene has CDR1 DFQATT and CDR2 SNEGSKA (reference sequence). Trimming left V 3 bases short and J 0 bases short, with 9 bases between. CDR3 size: 14 residues. In DNA, the CDR3 is TGCAGTGCTAGTCCCACCAATAGCAATCAGCCCCAGCATTTT. Residues: CSASPTNSNQPQHF.

In this sample, this clonotype turned up a few times. The chain has TRBV12-3 or TRBV12-4 and TRBJ2-5; TRBD2 agrees at 7 bases. TRBJ2-7 explains the end of the DNA better; the J call may be wrong. The CDR3 is made up of 15 amino acids. DNA of the CDR3: TGTGCCAGCAGTTTAGTCCTAGCGGAGAACTACGAGCAGTACTTC. It specifies CASSLVLAENYEQYF.

About this clonotype itself: Germline is not matched at one junction end, which may reflect a read error. The rearrangement joins TRBV9 to TRBJ2-5; D gene ambiguous. Germline CDR1 and CDR2: SGDLS and YYNGEE. The CDR3 extends over 14 amino acids. CDR3 in amino acids: CASGVTSSEETQYF. CDR3 DNA: TGTGCCAGCGGCGTGACGAGCTCTGAAGAGACCCAGTACTTC.

This clonotype was recorded a few times. This rearrangement joins TRBV7-9 to TRBJ2-3; D uncertain. Germline V gene lookup returns CDR1 SEHNR and CDR2 FQNEAQ (reference sequence). The CDR3 extends over 14 amino acids. Trimming stripped 1 base from V and 4 bases from J, with 9 bases between. CDR3 sequence (DNA): TGTGCCAGCAGCTTAGTGAGAGACTCAGATACGCAGTATTTT. Protein product: CASSLVRDSDTQYF.

This rearrangement joins TRBV6-6 to TRBJ1-1; D is ambiguous. This CDR3 region has 15 residues. Germline V lookup: CDR1 MNHNY, CDR2 SVGAGI (reference sequence). V lost 1 base and J lost 0, with 9 bases in between. CDR3 DNA sequence: TGTGCCAGCAGTTACTTCTCGGGCATGAACACTGAAGCTTTCTTT. Amino acids: CASSYFSGMNTEAFF.

The genes are TRBV12-3 or TRBV12-4 and TRBJ2-2, with 8 bases matching TRBD2. The junction had 3 bases not matched to a gene; V was cut back by 7 bases and J by 2 bases. The CDR3 extends over 14 amino acids. The CDR3 loop reads CASTRGGNTGELFF. As DNA, the CDR3 is TGTGCCAGCACCCGGGGGGGAAACACCGGGGAGCTGTTTTTT.

Note on this clonotype: An end of the junction differs from the germline gene, which may be a read error. The chain recombines TRBV7-9 with TRBJ1-1, with TRBD1 as a possible D gene (6 bases). This CDR3 comprises 13 residues. Germline V gives CDR1 SEHNR, CDR2 FQNEAQ (reference sequence). The CDR3 nucleotides are TGTGCCGGCAGCTCTGGACAGTCGGGTGAAGCTTTCTTT. Translated, it gives CAGSSGQSGEAFF.

The chain has TRBV20-1 and TRBJ2-3; 8 nucleotides match TRBD2. The CDR3 has 15 amino acids. With 5 bases clipped from V and 1 base from J, the junction kept 8 bases outside the gene matches. Germline-derived CDR1 and CDR2 are DFQATT and SNEGSKA (reference sequence). The CDR3 region is CSAGPGGLGTDTQYF. In DNA, the CDR3 is TGCAGTGCTGGACCCGGGGGACTAGGCACAGATACGCAGTATTTT.

The chain employs TRBV10-3 and TRBJ2-1; the D gene is possibly TRBD2 (5 bases). The CDR3 consists of 13 residues. Germline loops: CDR1 ENHRY, CDR2 SYGVKD. In nucleotides, the CDR3 is TGTGCAGTGCGTAGGACTGCCTTTGATGAGCAGTTCTTC. Its protein is CAVRRTAFDEQFF.

About this clonotype itself: A much larger clone differs by one base, so this may be a read error. The chain couples TRBV5-1 to TRBJ2-1; D unresolved. Germline values: CDR1 SGHRS, CDR2 YFSETQ. The CDR3 has 12 residues. V was trimmed by 7 bases and J by 6 bases, leaving 11 bases between them. The CDR3 here is CASGSRGNEQFF. The CDR3 coding sequence is TGCGCCAGCGGAAGCCGCGGCAATGAGCAGTTCTTC.

The chain employs TRBV6-6 and TRBJ2-1; no firm D call. This CDR3 spans 13 amino acids. Germline CDR1 reads MNHNY; CDR2 reads SVGAGI (reference sequence). V was shortened by 2 bases and J by 13 bases, with 15 bases between the two germline ends. The CDR3 sequence is CASSYGNQETQFF. The CDR3 nucleotides read TGTGCCAGCAGTTACGGAAACCAAGAGACCCAGTTCTTC.

The genes are TRBV21-1 and TRBJ2-2; the table's D call, TRBD2, has no DNA check behind it. TRBV21-1 is shown as a pseudogene. The CDR3 totals 14 residues. CDR3 protein: CASTSGGNTGELFF. The CDR3 coding sequence is TGTGCCAGCACTAGCGGGGGAAACACCGGGGAGCTGTTTTTT.